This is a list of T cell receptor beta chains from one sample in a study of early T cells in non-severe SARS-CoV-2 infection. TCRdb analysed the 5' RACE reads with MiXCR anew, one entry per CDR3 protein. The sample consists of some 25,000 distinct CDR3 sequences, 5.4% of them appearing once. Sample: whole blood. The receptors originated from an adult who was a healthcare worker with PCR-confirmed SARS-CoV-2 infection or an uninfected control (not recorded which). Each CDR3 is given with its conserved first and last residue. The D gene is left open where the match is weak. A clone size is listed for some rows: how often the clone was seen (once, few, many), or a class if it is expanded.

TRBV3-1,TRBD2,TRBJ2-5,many,CASSPYSGGPGETQYF,TGTGCCAGCAGCCCCTATAGCGGGGGCCCTGGGGAGACCCAGTACTTC
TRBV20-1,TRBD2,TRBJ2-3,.,CSAPPTSGRATDTQYF,TGCAGTGCTCCCCCGACTAGCGGGAGGGCCACAGATACGCAGTATTTT
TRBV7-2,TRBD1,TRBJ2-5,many,CASSFDRGRQETQYF,TGTGCCAGCAGCTTCGACAGGGGTAGACAAGAGACCCAGTACTTC
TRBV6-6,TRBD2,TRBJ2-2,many,CASSYSTPGLANVGEPGELFF,TGTGCCAGCAGTTACTCGACCCCGGGACTAGCGAACGTCGGGGAACCCGGGGAGCTGTTTTTT
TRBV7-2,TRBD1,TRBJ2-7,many,CASSFGDRAIYEQYF,TGTGCCAGCAGCTTCGGGGACAGGGCTATCTACGAGCAGTACTTC
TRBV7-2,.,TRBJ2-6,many,CASSKQVSGANVLTF,TGTGCCAGCAGTAAACAGGTCTCTGGGGCCAACGTCCTGACTTTC
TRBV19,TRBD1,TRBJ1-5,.,CASGQGLNQPQHF,TGTGCCAGCGGACAGGGTCTAAATCAGCCCCAGCATTTT
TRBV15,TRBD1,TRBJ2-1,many,CATSRDRGDEQFF,TGTGCCACCAGCAGGGACAGGGGCGATGAGCAGTTCTTC
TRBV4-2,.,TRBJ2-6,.,CASSDTYLGAGANVLTF,TGTGCCAGCAGCGATACTTACTTAGGGGCTGGGGCCAACGTCCTGACTTTC
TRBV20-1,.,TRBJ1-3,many,CSALAQGHDGNTIYF,TGCAGTGCGCTCGCACAGGGTCATGATGGAAACACCATATATTTT
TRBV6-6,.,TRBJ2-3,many,CASLNAGSTDTQYF,TGTGCCTCCTTGAATGCGGGGTCAACAGATACGCAGTATTTT
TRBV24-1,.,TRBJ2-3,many,CATKSGIEDTQYF,TGTGCCACCAAGTCTGGGATTGAGGATACGCAGTATTTT
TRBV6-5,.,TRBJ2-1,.,CASSRTVGLTGPGEQFF,TGTGCCAGCAGCAGGACAGTCGGGCTAACGGGGCCAGGTGAGCAGTTCTTC
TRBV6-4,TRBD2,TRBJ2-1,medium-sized,CASSGGSGNYNEQFF,TGTGCCAGCAGTGGGGGTAGCGGGAACTACAATGAGCAGTTCTTC
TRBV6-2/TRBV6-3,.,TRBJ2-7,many,CASRPVTLATYEQYF,TGTGCCAGCAGACCTGTGACTCTAGCTACCTACGAGCAGTACTTC
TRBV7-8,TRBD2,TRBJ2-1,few,CASSHISGTSVYNEQFF,TGTGCCAGCAGCCATATCTCCGGGACTAGCGTATACAATGAGCAGTTCTTC
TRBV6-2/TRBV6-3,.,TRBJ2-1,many,CASSYDRREQFF,TGTGCCAGCAGTTACGACAGGCGTGAGCAGTTCTTC
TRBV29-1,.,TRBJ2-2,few,CSVGGGTGPGELFF,TGCAGCGTTGGCGGTGGGACCGGACCGGGGGAGCTGTTTTTT
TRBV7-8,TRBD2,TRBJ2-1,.,CASRRVRVAGGTYNEQFF,TGTGCCAGCAGACGTGTTAGGGTAGCGGGGGGGACCTACAATGAGCAGTTCTTC
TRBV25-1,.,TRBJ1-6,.,CASSESSYNSPLHF,TGTGCCAGCAGTGAAAGCTCCTATAATTCACCCCTCCACTTT
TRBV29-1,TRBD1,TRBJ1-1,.,CSVYRGNTEAFF,TGCAGCGTTTACAGGGGAAACACTGAAGCTTTCTTT
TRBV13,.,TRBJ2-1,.,CASSLGRQAFEQFF,TGTGCCAGCAGCTTAGGACGACAGGCATTTGAGCAGTTCTTC
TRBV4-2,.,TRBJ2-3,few,CASSQDRGRETQYF,TGTGCCAGCAGCCAAGATCGAGGCCGGGAGACGCAGTATTTT
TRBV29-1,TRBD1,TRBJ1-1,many,CSARTGFGTEAFF,TGCAGCGCCCGGACAGGGTTTGGCACTGAAGCTTTCTTT
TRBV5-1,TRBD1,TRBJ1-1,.,CASTQGQEAFF,TGCGCCAGCACTCAGGGACAGGAAGCTTTCTTT
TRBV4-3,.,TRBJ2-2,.,CASSQASGGGTGELFF,TGCGCCAGCAGCCAAGCGAGCGGAGGGGGGACCGGGGAGCTGTTTTTT
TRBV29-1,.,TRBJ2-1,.,CSVNSYNEQFF,TGCAGCGTTAACTCCTACAATGAGCAGTTCTTC
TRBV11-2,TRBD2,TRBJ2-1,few,CASSESGTSYNEQFF,TGTGCCAGCAGCGAGAGCGGGACCTCCTACAATGAGCAGTTCTTC
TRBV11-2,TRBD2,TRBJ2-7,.,CAGSLDSAGGYEQYF,TGTGCCGGCAGCTTAGATTCAGCGGGGGGATACGAGCAGTACTTC
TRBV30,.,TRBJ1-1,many,CAWSGVHTEAFF,TGTGCCTGGAGTGGGGTCCACACTGAAGCTTTCTTT
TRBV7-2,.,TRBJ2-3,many,CASSLVGGESTDTQYF,TGTGCCAGCAGCTTAGTAGGGGGGGAGAGCACAGATACGCAGTATTTT
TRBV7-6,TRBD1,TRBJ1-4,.,CASSLAGRTGEKLFF,TGTGCCAGCAGCTTAGCGGGAAGGACAGGTGAAAAACTGTTTTTT
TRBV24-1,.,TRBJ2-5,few,CATSDSGTIQETQYF,TGTGCCACCAGTGATTCGGGAACAATCCAAGAGACCCAGTACTTC
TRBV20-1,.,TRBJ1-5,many,CSAGTGIPWGNQPQHF,TGCAGTGCTGGAACAGGGATCCCCTGGGGGAATCAGCCCCAGCATTTT
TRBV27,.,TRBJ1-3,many,CASSALGGGNTIYF,TGTGCCAGCAGTGCCCTGGGGGGTGGAAACACCATATATTTT
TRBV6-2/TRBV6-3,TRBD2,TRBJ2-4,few,CASSFTGGPKNIQYF,TGTGCCAGCAGTTTTACGGGGGGTCCCAAAAACATTCAGTACTTC
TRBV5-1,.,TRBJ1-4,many,CASSLESGDATNEKLFF,TGCGCCAGCAGCTTGGAGTCAGGGGACGCAACTAATGAAAAACTGTTTTTT
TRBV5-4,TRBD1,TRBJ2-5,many,CASSTPGQGQETQYF,TGTGCCAGCAGCACTCCCGGACAGGGCCAAGAGACCCAGTACTTC
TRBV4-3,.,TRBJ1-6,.,CASSQEPQAGGSPLHF,TGCGCCAGCAGCCAAGAGCCACAGGCCGGGGGTTCACCCCTCCACTTT
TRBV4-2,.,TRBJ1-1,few,CASSQAVNTEAFF,TGTGCCAGCAGCCAAGCGGTGAACACTGAAGCTTTCTTT
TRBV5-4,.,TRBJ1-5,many,CASSPDLNQPQHF,TGTGCCAGCAGCCCGGACCTAAATCAGCCCCAGCATTTT
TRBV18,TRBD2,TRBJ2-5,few,CASSPGPKREGPRETQYF,TGTGCCAGCTCACCGGGGCCCAAGCGGGAGGGCCCTCGAGAGACCCAGTACTTC
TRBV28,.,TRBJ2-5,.,CASSPTGWQETQYF,TGTGCCAGCAGTCCCACAGGGTGGCAAGAGACCCAGTACTTC
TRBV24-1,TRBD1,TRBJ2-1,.,CATTAGTGLINEQFF,TGTGCCACCACCGCCGGGACAGGGCTCATCAATGAGCAGTTCTTC
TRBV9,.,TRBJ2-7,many,CASSAALGNSYEQYF,TGTGCCAGCAGCGCTGCCCTCGGAAACTCCTACGAGCAGTACTTC
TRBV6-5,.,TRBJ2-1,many,CASSYSNQGYNEQFF,TGTGCCAGCAGTTACTCGAATCAGGGCTACAATGAGCAGTTCTTC
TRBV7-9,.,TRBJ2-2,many,CASRSDGLNTGELFF,TGTGCCAGCAGATCGGACGGACTGAACACCGGGGAGCTGTTTTTT
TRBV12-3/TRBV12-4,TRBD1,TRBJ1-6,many,CASSLADPGQGAGTLHF,TGTGCCAGCAGTTTAGCGGACCCGGGACAGGGGGCAGGAACCCTCCACTTT
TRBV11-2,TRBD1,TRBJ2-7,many,CASSQGIYRGRKSYEQYF,TGTGCCAGCAGCCAAGGAATCTATAGGGGGCGGAAATCCTACGAGCAGTACTTC
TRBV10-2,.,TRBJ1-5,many,CASSLDTSNQPQHF,TGCGCCAGCAGTCTAGACACTAGCAATCAGCCCCAGCATTTT
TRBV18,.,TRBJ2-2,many,CASSPYQGPNTGELFF,TGTGCCAGCTCACCATATCAGGGCCCGAACACCGGGGAGCTGTTTTTT
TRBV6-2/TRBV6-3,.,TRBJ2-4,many,CASSYRGAKNIQYF,TGTGCCAGCAGTTACAGGGGTGCCAAAAACATTCAGTACTTC
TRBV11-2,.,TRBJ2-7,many,CASSLSGGYEQYF,TGTGCCAGCAGCCTGTCCGGGGGCTACGAGCAGTACTTC